Following are 21 T cell receptor beta chains from one sample sequenced in a study of shared clonotypes between healthy human individuals. Repertoires were generated with immunoSEQ multiplex PCR, while TCRdb's copy carries only in-frame clones and drops some. The sample contains 1 million to 1.2 million clones, approximately 77% of which appear only once. Sequenced material: memory CD4+ T cells from PBMCs. Regarding subset: CD45RA-negative fraction. These receptors were taken from a man in his late teens or twenties in good health. Some clones in this sample may be carry-over from other donors' samples.

This chain uses TRBV30 with TRBJ2-7, with TRBD2 as a possible D gene (6 bases). The CDR3 runs 14 residues. Germline-derived CDR1 and CDR2 are GTSNPN and SVGIG (reference sequence). In nucleotides, the CDR3 is TGTGCTGGATCTAGCGCTCGCAATTCCTACGAGCAGTACTTC. This codes for CAGSSARNSYEQYF.

This clone came up once. V and J are TRBV5-1 and TRBJ2-7; perhaps TRBD1 as D (5 bases). V lost 2 bases and J 2 bases, leaving 14 bases between the germline ends. This CDR3 comprises 15 residues. The germline V gene encodes CDR1 SGHRS and CDR2 YFSETQ. The CDR3 is CASSLPTGYTYEQYF. CDR3 sequence (DNA): TGCGCCAGCAGCTTACCCACAGGATATACCTACGAGCAGTACTTC. Combining the CDR3 with reference TRBV5-1 and TRBJ2-7 gives the whole variable domain KAGVTQTPRYLIKTRGQQVTLSCSPISGHRSVSWYQQTPGQGLQFLFEYFSETQRNKGNFPGRFSGRQFSNSRSEMNVSTLELGDSALYLCASSLPTGYTYEQYFGPGTRLTVT.

The chain combines TRBV5-1 with TRBJ2-5; D unclear. Looked up from germline, CDR1 is SGHRS and CDR2 is YFSETQ. This CDR3 is 14 amino acids long. The germline V and J ends were trimmed by 4 bases and 0 bases, with 10 bases remaining between them. DNA for the CDR3: TGCGCCAGCAGCCTTAACACCAACCAAGAGACCCAGTACTTC. Translation: CASSLNTNQETQYF.

CDR3: CAWSVSGTHHEQFF. The CDR3 coding sequence is TGTGCCTGGAGTGTTAGCGGGACTCACCATGAGCAGTTCTTC. V is TRBV30 and J is TRBJ2-1; 8 nucleotides align to TRBD2. Germline CDR1 reads GTSNPN; CDR2 reads SVGIG (reference sequence). CDR3 length equals 14 residues. J lost 8 bases, V lost 0 bases, and 6 bases had no gene match.

The chain links TRBV5-4 to TRBJ2-3; 9 nucleotides align to TRBD1. V trimming: 4 bases; J trimming: 6 bases; junction bases outside the gene matches: 9. This CDR3 contains 15 residues. The germline V gene encodes CDR1 SGHNT and CDR2 YYREEE (reference sequence). The CDR3 nucleotides read TGTGCCAGCAGCCCCCAACAGGGGGCTTGGGATACGCAGTATTTT. This translates into CASSPQQGAWDTQYF.

J is TRBJ1-1 and V is TRBV15; D not resolved. V was shortened by 5 bases and J by 1 base, with 8 bases between the two germline ends. Germline lookup yields CDR1 LNHNV and CDR2 YYDKDF (reference sequence). This CDR3 spans 13 amino acids. CDR3 in DNA: TGTGCCACCAGCGGAGTTCCGAACACTGAAGCTTTCTTT. This encodes CATSGVPNTEAFF.

The genes are TRBV7-2 and TRBJ2-7; 7 bases are shared with TRBD1. The CDR3 spans 14 residues. CDR1 is SGHTA, CDR2 FQGNSA, per germline. V shed 5 bases and J 2 bases; nucleotides not matched to a gene: 6. CDR3 sequence: CASSRDRATYEQYF. CDR3 nucleotides: TGTGCCAGCAGCCGCGACAGGGCGACCTACGAGCAGTACTTC. Full variable domain (remainder filled in from reference TRBV7-2 and TRBJ2-7): GAGVSQSPSNKVTEKGKDVELRCDPISGHTALYWYRQSLGQGLEFLIYFQGNSAPDKSGLPSDRFSAERTGGSVSTLTIQRTQQEDSAVYLCASSRDRATYEQYFGPGTRLTVT.

The chain employs TRBV10-1 and TRBJ1-5; D uncertain. V lost 2 bases, J lost 6 bases, and 11 bases lay in between. This CDR3 spans 14 amino acids. The germline V gene has CDR1 WNHNN and CDR2 SYGVQD (reference sequence). The CDR3 DNA reads TGCGCCAGCAGTGAGGGTTTCCCAGGTCAGCCCCAGCATTTT. It is translated as CASSEGFPGQPQHF.

The J gene is TRBJ1-5, the V gene TRBV30; tentatively, D is TRBD1 (5 bases). Germline lookup yields CDR1 GTSNPN and CDR2 SVGIG (reference sequence). The CDR3 totals 13 residues. The V end was cut by 2 bases, the J end by 7 bases, with 12 bases between. The CDR3 nucleotides are TGTGCCTGGAGTTTGGGGGTTGGCCAGCCCCAGCATTTT. Encoded protein: CAWSLGVGQPQHF.

This clone was detected once. V gene TRBV5-1 combines with J gene TRBJ2-6; no clear D. V was shortened by 4 bases and J by 3 bases, with 14 bases between the two germline ends. The length of the CDR3 is 16 residues. CDR1 and CDR2 from the germline V gene are SGHRS and YFSETQ. This CDR3 is CASSPPLISGANVLTF. CDR3 DNA: TGCGCCAGCAGCCCTCCCCTGATAAGTGGGGCCAACGTCCTGACTTTC.

V is TRBV19 and J is TRBJ2-6; perhaps TRBD1 as D (6 bases). The CDR3 is 16 residues long. Trimming cost V 10 bases and J 0 bases, with 16 bases left between them. CDR1 and CDR2 (germline): LNHDA, SQIVND (reference sequence). The CDR3 spells CATSPQGISGANVLTF. DNA of the CDR3: TGTGCCACCTCCCCGCAGGGGATCTCTGGGGCCAACGTCCTGACTTTC.

The rearrangement joins TRBV29-1 to TRBJ2-2; 7 bases fit TRBD2. The J segment lost 4 bases and the V segment lost 6 bases, leaving 8 bases of the junction unmatched. Germline assignment: CDR1 SQVTM and CDR2 ANQGSEA. This CDR3 has 14 amino acids. CDR3 amino acids: CSVNGLDATGELFF. DNA of the CDR3: TGCAGCGTCAACGGACTAGACGCCACCGGGGAGCTGTTTTTT.

V and J are TRBV5-4 and TRBJ2-3, with 12 bases aligning to TRBD2. The CDR3 loop spans 18 amino acids. Trimming took 4 bases from V and 0 from J; bases not matched to a gene: 9. CDR1 and CDR2 from the germline V gene are SGHNT and YYREEE (reference sequence). The CDR3 sequence: CASSTRGLAGFSTDTQYF. The CDR3 DNA reads TGTGCCAGCAGCACCCGCGGACTAGCGGGATTTAGCACAGATACGCAGTATTTT.

CDR3 protein: CSISGVDGYTF. CDR3 sequence (DNA): TGCTCTATTTCGGGAGTCGATGGCTACACCTTC. The V gene is TRBV29-1, the J gene TRBJ1-2; D gene uncertain. Germline lookup yields CDR1 SQVTM and CDR2 ANQGSEA. This CDR3 comprises 11 residues.

V is TRBV9 and J is TRBJ2-7; no clear D. The CDR3 has 15 amino acids. The V gene's germline CDR1 is SGDLS and CDR2 YYNGEE. The V and J ends lost 4 bases and 2 bases respectively, with 16 bases between them. The CDR3 is CASSPRRVPPYEQYF. In nucleotides, the CDR3 is TGTGCCAGCAGCCCGCGAAGGGTCCCCCCCTACGAGCAGTACTTC.

In the case of this clone: The junction shows a germline mismatch at one end, possibly a read error. In DNA, the CDR3 is TGTGCCAGCAGCTTAGCTTATGACAGCCTAAGGGGCTTC. This sequence encodes CASSLAYDSLRGF. The chain carries TRBV7-2 and TRBJ2-7; the D gene is possibly TRBD1 (5 bases). Germline CDR1 reads SGHTA; CDR2 reads FQGNSA. This CDR3 has 13 amino acids.

The rearrangement links TRBV7-8 to TRBJ2-3; maybe TRBD2 (6 bases). Germline V gene data show CDR1 as SGHVS and CDR2 as FQNEAQ. The CDR3 loop spans 17 amino acids. The germline V and J ends were trimmed by 5 bases and 3 bases, with 21 bases remaining between them. The CDR3 loop reads CASSPRRAGLGTDTQYF. The CDR3 nucleotides read TGTGCCAGCAGCCCCAGGAGGGCGGGACTCGGAACAGATACGCAGTATTTT.

The J gene is TRBJ2-7, the V gene TRBV1; the table's D call of TRBD2 was not tested on the DNA. TRBV1 is a listed pseudogene. The CDR3 is made up of 16 amino acids. CDR3 DNA sequence: TGCACCAGCAGCCAAGAGGGTCTAGCGGGAGACTACGAGCAGTACTTC. It translates to CTSSQEGLAGDYEQYF.

This clone was counted once. This chain connects TRBV5-4 to TRBJ2-3; no firm D call. The CDR3 contains 16 residues. The germline V gene encodes CDR1 SGHNT and CDR2 YYREEE (reference sequence). V lost 1 base and J lost 2, with 14 bases in between. The DNA of the CDR3 is TGTGCCAGCAGCTTGAGAAGGATTGCCCCCACAGATACGCAGTATTTT. Protein product: CASSLRRIAPTDTQYF.

The gene calls are TRBV4-2 and TRBJ2-3, with D unclear. From germline, CDR1 is LGHNA and CDR2 YNFKEQ. V gave up 0 bases and J gave up 2 bases, with 18 bases separating them. This CDR3 is built from 18 residues. The CDR3 region has the DNA TGTGCCAGCAGCCAAGAGTTCTACCGTCATGGGAACACAGATACGCAGTATTTT. It is translated as CASSQEFYRHGNTDTQYF.

The rearrangement uses TRBV5-8 and TRBJ2-2; D remains unclear. This CDR3 spans 12 amino acids. The V and J ends lost 4 bases and 7 bases respectively, with 8 bases between them. CDR1 is SGHTS and CDR2 is YDEGEE in the germline V gene. As DNA, the CDR3 is TGTGCCAGCAGCCCCTCGATCGGGGAGCTGTTTTTT. Its translation is CASSPSIGELFF.